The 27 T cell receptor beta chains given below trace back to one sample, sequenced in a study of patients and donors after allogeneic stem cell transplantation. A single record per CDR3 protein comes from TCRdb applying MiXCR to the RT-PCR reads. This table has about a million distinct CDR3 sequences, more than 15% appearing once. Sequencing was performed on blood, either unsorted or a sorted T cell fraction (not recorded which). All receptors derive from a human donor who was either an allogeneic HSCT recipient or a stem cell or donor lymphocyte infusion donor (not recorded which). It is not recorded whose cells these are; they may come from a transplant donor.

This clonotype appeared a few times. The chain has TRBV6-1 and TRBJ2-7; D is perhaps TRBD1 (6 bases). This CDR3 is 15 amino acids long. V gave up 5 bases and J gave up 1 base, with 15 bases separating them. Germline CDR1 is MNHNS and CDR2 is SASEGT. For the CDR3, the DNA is TGTGCCAGCAGTCACAGGGCAGGGGAATCCTACGAGCAGTACTTC. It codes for CASSHRAGESYEQYF.

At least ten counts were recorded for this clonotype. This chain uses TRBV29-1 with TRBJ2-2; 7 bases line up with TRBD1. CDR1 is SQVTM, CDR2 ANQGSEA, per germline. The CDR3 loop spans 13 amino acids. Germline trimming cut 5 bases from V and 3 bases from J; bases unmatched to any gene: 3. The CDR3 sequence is CSVIQGYTGELFF. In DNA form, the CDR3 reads TGCAGCGTTATACAGGGGTACACCGGGGAGCTGTTTTTT.

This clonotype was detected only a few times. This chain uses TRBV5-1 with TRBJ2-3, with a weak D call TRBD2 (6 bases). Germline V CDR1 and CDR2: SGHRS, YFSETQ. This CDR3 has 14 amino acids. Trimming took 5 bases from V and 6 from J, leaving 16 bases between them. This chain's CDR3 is CASSIYAGSDTQYF. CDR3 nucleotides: TGCGCCAGCAGTATTTACGCGGGATCTGATACGCAGTATTTT.

CDR3 sequence: CASSTRDRPSYEQYF. In DNA, the CDR3 is TGTGCCAGCAGCACTCGGGACAGACCCTCCTACGAGCAGTACTTC. J is TRBJ2-7 and V is TRBV7-8; 7 bases are shared with TRBD1. The CDR3 is 15 amino acids. After removal of 5 bases from V and 0 bases from J, the junction contained 7 bases not matched to a gene. CDR1 is SGHVS and CDR2 is FQNEAQ in the germline V gene.

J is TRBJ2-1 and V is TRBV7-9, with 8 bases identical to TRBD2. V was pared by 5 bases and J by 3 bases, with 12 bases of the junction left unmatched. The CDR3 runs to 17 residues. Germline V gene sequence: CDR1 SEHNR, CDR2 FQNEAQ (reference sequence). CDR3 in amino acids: CASSPPFLAGIYNEQFF. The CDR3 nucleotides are TGTGCCAGCAGCCCCCCGTTTTTAGCGGGGATCTACAATGAGCAGTTCTTC.

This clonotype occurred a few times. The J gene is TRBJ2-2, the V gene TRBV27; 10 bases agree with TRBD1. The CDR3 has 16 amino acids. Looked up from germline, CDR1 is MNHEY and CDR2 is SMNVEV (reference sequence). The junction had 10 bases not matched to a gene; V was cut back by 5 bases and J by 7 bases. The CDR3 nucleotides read TGTGCCAGCAGTACTACGGGACAGGGGATGAACGGGGAGCTGTTTTTT. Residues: CASSTTGQGMNGELFF.

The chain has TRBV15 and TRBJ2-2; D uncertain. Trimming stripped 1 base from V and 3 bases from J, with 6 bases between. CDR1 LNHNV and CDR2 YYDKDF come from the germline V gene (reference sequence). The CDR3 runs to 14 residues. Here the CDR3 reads CATSRGSHTGELFF. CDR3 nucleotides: TGTGCCACCAGCAGAGGCAGCCACACCGGGGAGCTGTTTTTT.

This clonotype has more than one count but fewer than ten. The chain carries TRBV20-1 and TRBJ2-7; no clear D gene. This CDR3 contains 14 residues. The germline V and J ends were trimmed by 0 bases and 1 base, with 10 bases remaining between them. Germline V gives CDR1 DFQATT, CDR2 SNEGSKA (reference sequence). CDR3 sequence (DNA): TGCAGTGCTAGAGAAGGGCTCAAGTCCTACGAGCAGTACTTC. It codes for CSAREGLKSYEQYF.

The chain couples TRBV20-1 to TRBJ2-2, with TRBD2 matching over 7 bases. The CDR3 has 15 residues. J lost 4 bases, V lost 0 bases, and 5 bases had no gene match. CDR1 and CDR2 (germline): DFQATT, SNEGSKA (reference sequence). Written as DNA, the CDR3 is TGCAGTGCTAGAGATGGGGGGGTGGGCACCGGGGAGCTGTTTTTT. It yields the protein CSARDGGVGTGELFF.

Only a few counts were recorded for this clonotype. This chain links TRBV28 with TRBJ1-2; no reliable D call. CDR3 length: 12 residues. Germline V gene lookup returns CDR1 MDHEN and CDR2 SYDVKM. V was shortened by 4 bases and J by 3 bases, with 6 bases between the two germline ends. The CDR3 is CASSWLYYGYTF. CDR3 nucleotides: TGTGCCAGCAGTTGGCTTTACTATGGCTACACCTTC.

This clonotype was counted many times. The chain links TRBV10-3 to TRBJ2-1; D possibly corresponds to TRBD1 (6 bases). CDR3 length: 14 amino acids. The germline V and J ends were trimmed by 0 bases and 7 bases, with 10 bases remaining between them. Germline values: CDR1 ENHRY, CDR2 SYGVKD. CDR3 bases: TGTGCCATCAGTGAGTCGATAGGGGGAAATGAGCAGTTCTTC. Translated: CAISESIGGNEQFF.

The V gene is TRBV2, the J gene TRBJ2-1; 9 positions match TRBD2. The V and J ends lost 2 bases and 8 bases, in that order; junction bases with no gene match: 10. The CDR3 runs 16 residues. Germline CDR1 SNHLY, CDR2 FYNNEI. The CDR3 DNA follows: TGTGCCAGCAGTGAACTAGCGGGGACGATCGGCCATGAGCAGTTCTTC. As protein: CASSELAGTIGHEQFF.

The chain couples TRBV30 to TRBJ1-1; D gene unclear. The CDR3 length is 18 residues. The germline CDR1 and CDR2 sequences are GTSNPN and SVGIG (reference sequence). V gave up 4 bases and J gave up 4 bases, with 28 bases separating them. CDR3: CAWIEYARKHSSFTEAFF. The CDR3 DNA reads TGTGCCTGGATAGAGTATGCCCGGAAACACTCTTCATTCACTGAAGCTTTCTTT.

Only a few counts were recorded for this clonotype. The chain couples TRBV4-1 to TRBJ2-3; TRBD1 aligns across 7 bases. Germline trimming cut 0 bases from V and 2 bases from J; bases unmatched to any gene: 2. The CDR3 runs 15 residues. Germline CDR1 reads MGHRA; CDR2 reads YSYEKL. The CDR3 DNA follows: TGCGCCAGCAGCCAAGAGGGACAGCCCACAGATACGCAGTATTTT. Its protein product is CASSQEGQPTDTQYF.

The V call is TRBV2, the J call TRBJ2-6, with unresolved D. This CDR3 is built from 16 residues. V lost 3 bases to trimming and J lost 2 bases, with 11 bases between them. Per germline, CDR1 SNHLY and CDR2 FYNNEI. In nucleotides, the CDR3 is TGTGCCAGCAGTGATATAAAGACTCCTGGGGCCAACGTCCTGACTTTC. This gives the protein CASSDIKTPGANVLTF.

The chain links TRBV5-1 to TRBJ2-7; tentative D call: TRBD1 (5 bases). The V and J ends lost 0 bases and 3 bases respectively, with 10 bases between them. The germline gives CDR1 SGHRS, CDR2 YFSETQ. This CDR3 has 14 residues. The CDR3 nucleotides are TGCGCCAGCAGCTTGGGACAGAACTTCTACGAGCAGTACTTC. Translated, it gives CASSLGQNFYEQYF. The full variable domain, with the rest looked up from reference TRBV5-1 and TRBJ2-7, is KAGVTQTPRYLIKTRGQQVTLSCSPISGHRSVSWYQQTPGQGLQFLFEYFSETQRNKGNFPGRFSGRQFSNSRSEMNVSTLELGDSALYLCASSLGQNFYEQYFGPGTRLTVT.

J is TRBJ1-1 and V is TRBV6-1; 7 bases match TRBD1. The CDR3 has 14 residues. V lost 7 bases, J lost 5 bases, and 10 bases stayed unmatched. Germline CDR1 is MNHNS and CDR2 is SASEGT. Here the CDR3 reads CASTTHDRVTEAFF. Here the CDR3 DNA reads TGTGCCAGCACCACCCACGACAGGGTGACTGAAGCTTTCTTT.

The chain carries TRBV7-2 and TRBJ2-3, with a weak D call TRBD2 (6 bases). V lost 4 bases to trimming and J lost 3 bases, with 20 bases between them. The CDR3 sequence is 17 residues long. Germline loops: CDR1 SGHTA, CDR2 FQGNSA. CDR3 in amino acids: CASSWGTGLARTDTQYF. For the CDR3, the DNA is TGTGCCAGCAGCTGGGGTACGGGGCTAGCGAGGACAGATACGCAGTATTTT.

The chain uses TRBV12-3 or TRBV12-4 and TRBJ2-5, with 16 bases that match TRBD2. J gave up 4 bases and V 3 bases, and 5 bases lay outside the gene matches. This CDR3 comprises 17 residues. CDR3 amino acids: CASSLGLAGGRGETQYF. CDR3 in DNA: TGTGCCAGCAGTTTGGGACTAGCGGGAGGGAGAGGAGAGACCCAGTACTTC.

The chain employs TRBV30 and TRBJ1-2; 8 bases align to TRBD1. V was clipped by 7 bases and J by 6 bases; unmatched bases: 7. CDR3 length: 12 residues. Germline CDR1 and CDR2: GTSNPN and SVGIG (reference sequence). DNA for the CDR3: TGTGCCTCCTCGACAGGGGAGAATGGCTACACCTTC. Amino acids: CASSTGENGYTF. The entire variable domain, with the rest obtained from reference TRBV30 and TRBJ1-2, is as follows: SQTIHQWPATLVQPVGSPLSLECTVEGTSNPNLYWYRQAAGRGLQLLFYSVGIGQISSEVPQNLSASRPQDRQFILSSKKLLLSDSGFYLCASSTGENGYTFGSGTRLTVV.

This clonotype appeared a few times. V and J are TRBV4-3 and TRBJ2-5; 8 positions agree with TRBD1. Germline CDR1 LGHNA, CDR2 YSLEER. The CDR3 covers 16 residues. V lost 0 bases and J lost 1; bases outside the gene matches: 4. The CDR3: CASSQDRQGPQETQYF. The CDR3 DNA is TGCGCCAGCAGCCAAGATCGACAGGGGCCCCAAGAGACCCAGTACTTC.

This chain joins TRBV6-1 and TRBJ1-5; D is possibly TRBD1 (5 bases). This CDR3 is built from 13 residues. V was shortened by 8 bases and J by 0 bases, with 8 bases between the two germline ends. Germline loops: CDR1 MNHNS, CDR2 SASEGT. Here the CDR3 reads CASRTHSNQPQHF. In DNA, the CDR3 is TGTGCCAGCCGGACACATAGCAATCAGCCCCAGCATTTT.

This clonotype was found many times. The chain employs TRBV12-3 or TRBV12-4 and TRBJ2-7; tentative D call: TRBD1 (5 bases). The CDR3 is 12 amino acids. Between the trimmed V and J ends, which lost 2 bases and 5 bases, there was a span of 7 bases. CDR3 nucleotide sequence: TGTGCCAGCAGTTTATTCAGGGACGAGCAGTACTTC. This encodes CASSLFRDEQYF.

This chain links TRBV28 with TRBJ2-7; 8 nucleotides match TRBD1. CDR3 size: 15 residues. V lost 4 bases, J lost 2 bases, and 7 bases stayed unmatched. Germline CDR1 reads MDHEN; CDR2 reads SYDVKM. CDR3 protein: CASSSPGTGTYEQYF. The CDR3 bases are TGTGCCAGCAGTTCTCCCGGGACAGGCACCTACGAGCAGTACTTC. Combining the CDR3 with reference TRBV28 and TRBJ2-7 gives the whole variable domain DVKVTQSSRYLVKRTGEKVFLECVQDMDHENMFWYRQDPGLGLRLIYFSYDVKMKEKGDIPEGYSVSREKKERFSLILESASTNQTSMYLCASSSPGTGTYEQYFGPGTRLTVT.

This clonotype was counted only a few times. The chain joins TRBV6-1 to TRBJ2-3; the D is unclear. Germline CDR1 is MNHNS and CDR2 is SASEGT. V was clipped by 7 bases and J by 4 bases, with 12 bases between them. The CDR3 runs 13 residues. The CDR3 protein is CASMLMTADTQYF. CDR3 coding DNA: TGTGCCAGCATGCTAATGACGGCAGATACGCAGTATTTT.

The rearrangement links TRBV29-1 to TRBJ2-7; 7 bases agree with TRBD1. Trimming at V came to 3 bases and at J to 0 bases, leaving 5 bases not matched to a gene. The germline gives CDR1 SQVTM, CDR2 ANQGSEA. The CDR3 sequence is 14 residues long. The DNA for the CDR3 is TGCAGCGTTGAGTCGACAGGGCCCTCCTACGAGCAGTACTTC. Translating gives CSVESTGPSYEQYF.

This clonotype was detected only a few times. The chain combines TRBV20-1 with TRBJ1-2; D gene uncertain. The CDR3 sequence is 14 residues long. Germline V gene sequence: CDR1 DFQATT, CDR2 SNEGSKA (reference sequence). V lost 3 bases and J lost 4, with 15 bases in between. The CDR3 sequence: CSASVTLGSYGYTF. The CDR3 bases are TGCAGTGCTAGCGTAACACTGGGGAGCTATGGCTACACCTTC.